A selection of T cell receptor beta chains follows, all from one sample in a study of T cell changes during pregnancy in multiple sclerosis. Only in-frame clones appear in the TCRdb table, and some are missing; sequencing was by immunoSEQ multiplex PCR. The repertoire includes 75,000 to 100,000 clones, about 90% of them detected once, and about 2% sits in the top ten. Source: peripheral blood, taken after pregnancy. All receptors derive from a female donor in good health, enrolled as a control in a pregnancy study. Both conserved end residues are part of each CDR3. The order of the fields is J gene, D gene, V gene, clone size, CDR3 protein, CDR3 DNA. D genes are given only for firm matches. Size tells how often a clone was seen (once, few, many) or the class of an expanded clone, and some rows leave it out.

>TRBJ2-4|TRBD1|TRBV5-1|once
CASRTGNIQYF
TGCGCCAGTAGGACAGGGAACATTCAGTACTTC
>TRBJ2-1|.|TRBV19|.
CATNPAGSSYNEQFF
TGTGCCACAAACCCGGCGGGGAGCTCCTACAATGAGCAGTTCTTC
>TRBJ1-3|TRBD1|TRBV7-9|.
CASSLTGSRVNTIYF
TGTGCCAGCAGCCTGACAGGGTCTCGCGTGAACACCATATATTTT
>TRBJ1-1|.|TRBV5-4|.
CASRLGGAAAEAFF
TGTGCCAGCAGGCTAGGGGGGGCGGCCGCTGAAGCTTTCTTT
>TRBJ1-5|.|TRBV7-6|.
CASSLGSGNQPQHF
TGTGCCAGCAGCTTAGGTTCAGGGAACCAGCCCCAGCATTTT
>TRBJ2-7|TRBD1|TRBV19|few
CASSSPGTGGYEQYF
TGTGCCAGTAGTTCGCCCGGGACAGGGGGTTACGAGCAGTACTTC
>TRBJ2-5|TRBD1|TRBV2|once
CASGGHRGGETQYF
TGTGCCAGCGGGGGTCACAGGGGTGGAGAGACCCAGTACTTC
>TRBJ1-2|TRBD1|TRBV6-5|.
CASRPGTGNIYGYTF
TGTGCCAGCAGACCTGGGACAGGGAATATTTATGGCTACACCTTC
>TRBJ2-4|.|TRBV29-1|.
CSVEDRAGPRAYKNIQYF
TGCAGCGTTGAAGATAGGGCGGGCCCCCGAGCCTATAAAAACATTCAGTACTTC
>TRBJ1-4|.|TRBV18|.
CASSPRGLEGEKLFF
TGTGCCAGCTCACCGAGAGGACTCGAGGGTGAAAAACTGTTTTTT
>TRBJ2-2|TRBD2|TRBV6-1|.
CASSEEGRATGELFF
TGTGCCAGCAGTGAAGAAGGGAGGGCCACCGGGGAGCTGTTTTTT
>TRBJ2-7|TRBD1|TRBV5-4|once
CASSDRVNSYEQYF
TGTGCCAGCAGCGACAGGGTTAACTCCTACGAGCAGTACTTC
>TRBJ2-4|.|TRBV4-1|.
CASSLTAVGIQYF
TGCGCCAGCAGTTTGACAGCCGTGGGCATTCAGTACTTC
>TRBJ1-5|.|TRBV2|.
CASSVDILPQHF
TGTGCCAGCAGTGTTGACATCTTGCCCCAGCATTTT
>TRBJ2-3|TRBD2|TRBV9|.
CASSVWDRLAGGDTQYF
TGTGCCAGCAGCGTCTGGGATCGACTAGCGGGAGGTGATACGCAGTATTTT
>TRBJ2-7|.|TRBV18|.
CASSPTDFSYEQYF
TGTGCCAGCTCACCGACAGATTTCTCCTACGAGCAGTACTTC
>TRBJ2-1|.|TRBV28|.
CATTSSSPYNEQFF
TGTGCCACAACTTCCTCTAGCCCTTACAATGAGCAGTTCTTC
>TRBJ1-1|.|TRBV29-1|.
CSVDRGLNTEAFF
TGCAGCGTTGATCGGGGATTGAACACTGAAGCTTTCTTT
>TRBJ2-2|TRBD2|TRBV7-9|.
CASSLASGSWTGELFF
TGTGCCAGCAGCTTAGCTAGCGGGAGTTGGACCGGGGAGCTGTTTTTT
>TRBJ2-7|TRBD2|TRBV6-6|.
CASTLAGGSYEQYF
TGTGCCAGCACCCTAGCGGGGGGATCCTACGAGCAGTACTTC
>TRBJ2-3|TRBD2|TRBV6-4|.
CASSASGGLTDTQYF
TGTGCCAGCAGCGCTAGCGGGGGGCTCACAGATACGCAGTATTTT
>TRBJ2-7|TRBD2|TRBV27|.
CASSWAASGRASSYEQYF
TGTGCCAGCAGTTGGGCGGCTAGCGGGAGGGCCAGCTCCTACGAGCAGTACTTC
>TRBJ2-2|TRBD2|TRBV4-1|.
CASSQREADTGELFF
TGCGCCAGCAGCCAGCGGGAGGCCGACACCGGGGAGCTGTTTTTT
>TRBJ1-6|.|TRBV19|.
CASRNSYNSPLHF
TGTGCCAGTAGGAACAGTTATAATTCACCCCTCCACTTT
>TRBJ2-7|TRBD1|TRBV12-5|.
CASGPGGQGLTEQYF
TGTGCTAGTGGTCCGGGGGGACAGGGACTCACCGAGCAGTACTTC
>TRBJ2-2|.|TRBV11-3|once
CASSPGPGELFF
TGTGCCAGCAGCCCTGGGCCCGGGGAGCTGTTTTTT
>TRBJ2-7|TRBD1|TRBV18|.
CASSPDRGLTYEQYF
TGTGCCAGCTCACCAGACAGGGGGCTCACCTACGAGCAGTACTTC
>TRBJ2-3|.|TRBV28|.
CASSLFGGEVMGTDTQYF
TGTGCCAGCAGTTTATTTGGGGGCGAGGTGATGGGCACAGATACGCAGTATTTT
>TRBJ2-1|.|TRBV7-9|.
CASSPPGSSYNEQFF
TGTGCCAGCAGCCCACCGGGGAGCTCCTACAATGAGCAGTTCTTC
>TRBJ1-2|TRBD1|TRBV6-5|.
CASSYSGGQGDYGYTF
TGTGCCAGCAGTTACTCGGGGGGACAGGGAGACTATGGCTACACCTTC
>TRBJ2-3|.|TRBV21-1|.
CASSKKHGALSTDTQYF
TGTGCCAGCAGCAAAAAGCATGGGGCGTTGAGCACAGATACGCAGTATTTT
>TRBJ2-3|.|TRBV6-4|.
CASSEGGGTDTQYF
TGTGCCAGCAGTGAAGGGGGAGGGACAGATACGCAGTATTTT
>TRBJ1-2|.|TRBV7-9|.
CASTLDRNHYGYTF
TGTGCCAGCACTTTAGACAGGAACCACTATGGCTACACCTTC
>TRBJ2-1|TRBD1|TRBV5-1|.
CASSPGTGGNEQFF
TGCGCCAGCAGCCCCGGGACAGGGGGCAATGAGCAGTTCTTC
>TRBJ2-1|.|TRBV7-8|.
CASSLSGTGFF
TGTGCCAGCAGCCTCAGCGGGACAGGGTTCTTC
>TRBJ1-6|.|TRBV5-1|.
CASSSQGLRNSPLHF
TGCGCCAGCAGCTCCCAGGGGCTACGGAATTCACCCCTCCACTTT
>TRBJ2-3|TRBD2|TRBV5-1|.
CASSLSRLAGGWTDTQYF
TGCGCCAGCAGCTTGTCAAGACTAGCGGGGGGGTGGACAGATACGCAGTATTTT